This T cell receptor (beta chain) was retrieved from a study of T cells after posttransplantation cyclophosphamide. Study-wide results and caveats: Later post-transplant blood repertoires were often dominated by donor CD8+ memory clones. Skin or GI-infiltrating T cells shared few TRB sequences with blood. Recipient CMV seropositivity and CMV reactivation strongly tracked TRB clonality.

Here immunoSEQ multiplex PCR was the method, and the copy in TCRdb shows in-frame clones only, minus some. The repertoire includes 6,000 to 7,000 clones, 90% to 95% of them detected once, and 10% to 15% sits in the top ten. A marrow graft followed busulfan-fludarabine conditioning, with cyclophosphamide on days +3 and +4. In the case of this clone: Its antigen is not identified.

The TCR originated in a female patient between 50 and 59 years old who received an allogeneic stem cell transplant from a related donor, was CMV-positive, and had no GVHD. Some T cells may be the graft donor's. The specimen was PBMCs, collected 1404 days after allogeneic stem cell transplant with posttransplant cyclophosphamide.

CDR3 protein: CATQVAGGRDEQFF. The CDR3 nucleotides are TGTGCCACCCAAGTAGCGGGAGGGCGCGATGAGCAGTTCTTC. The rearrangement links TRBV25-1 to TRBJ2-1; 11 bases match TRBD2. The CDR3 length is 14 residues. Germline loops: CDR1 MGHDK, CDR2 SYGVNS. The trim removed 10 bases at V and 8 bases at J, leaving 10 bases unmatched. Full variable domain (outside the CDR3, taken from reference TRBV25-1 and TRBJ2-1): EADIYQTPRYLVIGTGKKITLECSQTMGHDKMYWYQQDPGMELHLIHYSYGVNSTEKGDLSSESTVSRIRTEHFPLTLESARPSHTSQYLCATQVAGGRDEQFFGPGTRLTVL.